This TCR beta chain was found in a study of blood T cell repertoires in COVID-19 (TCRdb year 2020). For the wider study: The collaborator samples originated in the United States, Italy and Spain and spanned the acute and convalescent phases of COVID-19. The prospective study material was composed of cDNA or gDNA derived from T cells, B-cell-depleted T cells, or PBMCs. Where available, HLA class I and class II types were taken from metadata supplied by the sample provider and were not determined by assay-based typing. Deeply sampled blood TCRbeta repertoires from subjects exposed to, actively infected with, or recovered from COVID-19 were included in the dataset. The repertoires were released in a freely available public database intended as a resource for research on the immune response to SARS-CoV-2. A de-identified subject ID, COVID-19 status, age in years and sex were almost always included in the sample metadata. Samples were obtained from the ongoing ImmuneRACE study (first 160 participants) and from approximately 1,200 subjects provided by 6 global collaborators.

A few counts support this clone. Its antigen is not yet known. Nothing much larger sits one base from this clone, and base qualities are not available. Enrolling through a virtual design, the prospective study's participants ranged in age from roughly 18 to 100 years and lived across roughly 24 United States geographic areas. In the prospective study, cohorts were assigned on the basis of participant-reported clinical history obtained from a screening survey and a study questionnaire. Recovered participants in ImmuneRACE Cohort 3 were defined as having two consecutive negative NP/OP PCR tests, clearance from a healthcare professional, or resolution of symptoms. In the prospective study, mobile phlebotomists collected whole blood, serum and a nasopharyngeal or oropharyngeal swab from each participant. Participants in the prospective study had the option to provide additional blood draws and questionnaires over an approximately 2-month period. Before DNA extraction, blood samples from the prospective study were shipped at room temperature or frozen.

Summary of the overall study and its limitations: How much clinical and demographic metadata was included differed by source and by participant, and the metadata was provided uncurated.

Based on the germline V gene, the CDR1 and CDR2 sequences are SNHLY and FYNNEI. V has 10 bases trimmed and J has 2 bases trimmed; junction bases matching no gene number 13. CDR3 length: 16 amino acids, cysteine to phenylalanine. The kept DNA is CDR3 alone, 48 bases in frame from the first base. TCRbeta CDR3 regions were amplified from genomic DNA using the immunoSEQ Assay, a bias-controlled multiplex PCR. On the authors' methods: The number of nucleated cells in each sample was estimated by amplification of reference gene primers within the assay. To quantify the absolute abundance of each unique TCRbeta CDR3 rearrangement, sequence reads were collapsed and filtered. Productive Simpson clonality was computed per sample as the square root of Simpson's diversity index over productive rearrangements. This is the immuneACCESS table as TCRdb keeps it, with only in-frame sequences that have V and J called. A part of the clones is gone; compared with another copy, unresolved V genes explain less than half, and the rest is unexplained. V and J calls and clone size follow that table, whereas D and trimming were derived from the DNA. The sample records about 380,000 clones, about 88% of which are singletons. The biggest ten clones account for 1.2% of the sample.

The chain joins TRBV2 to TRBJ2-5; 10 junctional bases match TRBD1. The TCR sequence derives from a woman aged 18-29 years who had recovered from COVID-19. The sequencing sample was made of PBMCs or T cells enriched from blood (not recorded which). The nucleotide sequence is given as TGTGCCACCGCCCCTGAAGGACAGGGGGTTCAAGAGACCCAGTACTTC. The encoded protein is CATAPEGQGVQETQYF. With the rest looked up from the reference TRBV2 and TRBJ2-5 genes rather than sequenced, the full variable domain is EPEVTQTPSHQVTQMGQEVILRCVPISNHLYFYWYRQILGQKVEFLVSFYNNEISEKSEIFDDQFSVERPDGSNFTLKIRSTKLEDSAMYFCATAPEGQGVQETQYFGPGTRLLVL.